This T cell receptor beta chain originates from a study of Graves' ophthalmopathy and Graves' hyperthyroidism. The wider study: Specimen type is peripheral blood, obtained at initial diagnosis before any treatment. General study results and limits: Its predictions of ophthalmopathy progression gave the model 55% to 71% sensitivity and almost 75% specificity. Blood shared most expanded thyroid clonotypes above 0.001 frequency.

With respect to this clonotype: Its antigen is unidentified.

TCR beta CDR3 amplification used RNA transcripts. A first-round RT-PCR used HTBI primers, followed by a second-round multiplex PCR. MiXCR, applied by TCRdb to the multiplex PCR reads, yields one record per CDR3 protein. There are about 210,000 distinct CDR3 sequences in the sample; around 30% occur only once, and about 9.3% lies in the top ten. This CDR3 is built from 15 residues. In germline, CDR1 is GTSNPN, CDR2 SVGIG (reference sequence). V lost 2 bases and J lost 2; bases outside the gene matches: 7. This clonotype was obtained from a man between 45 and 60 years old with Graves' ophthalmopathy. The sequenced sample consisted of peripheral blood. This sequence joins TRBV30 and TRBJ2-7; TRBD1 agrees at 9 bases. The CDR3 nucleotides read TGTGCCTGGAGTCCTCCGAGACAGGGGGCCTACGAGCAGTACTTC. This translates into CAWSPPRQGAYEQYF.